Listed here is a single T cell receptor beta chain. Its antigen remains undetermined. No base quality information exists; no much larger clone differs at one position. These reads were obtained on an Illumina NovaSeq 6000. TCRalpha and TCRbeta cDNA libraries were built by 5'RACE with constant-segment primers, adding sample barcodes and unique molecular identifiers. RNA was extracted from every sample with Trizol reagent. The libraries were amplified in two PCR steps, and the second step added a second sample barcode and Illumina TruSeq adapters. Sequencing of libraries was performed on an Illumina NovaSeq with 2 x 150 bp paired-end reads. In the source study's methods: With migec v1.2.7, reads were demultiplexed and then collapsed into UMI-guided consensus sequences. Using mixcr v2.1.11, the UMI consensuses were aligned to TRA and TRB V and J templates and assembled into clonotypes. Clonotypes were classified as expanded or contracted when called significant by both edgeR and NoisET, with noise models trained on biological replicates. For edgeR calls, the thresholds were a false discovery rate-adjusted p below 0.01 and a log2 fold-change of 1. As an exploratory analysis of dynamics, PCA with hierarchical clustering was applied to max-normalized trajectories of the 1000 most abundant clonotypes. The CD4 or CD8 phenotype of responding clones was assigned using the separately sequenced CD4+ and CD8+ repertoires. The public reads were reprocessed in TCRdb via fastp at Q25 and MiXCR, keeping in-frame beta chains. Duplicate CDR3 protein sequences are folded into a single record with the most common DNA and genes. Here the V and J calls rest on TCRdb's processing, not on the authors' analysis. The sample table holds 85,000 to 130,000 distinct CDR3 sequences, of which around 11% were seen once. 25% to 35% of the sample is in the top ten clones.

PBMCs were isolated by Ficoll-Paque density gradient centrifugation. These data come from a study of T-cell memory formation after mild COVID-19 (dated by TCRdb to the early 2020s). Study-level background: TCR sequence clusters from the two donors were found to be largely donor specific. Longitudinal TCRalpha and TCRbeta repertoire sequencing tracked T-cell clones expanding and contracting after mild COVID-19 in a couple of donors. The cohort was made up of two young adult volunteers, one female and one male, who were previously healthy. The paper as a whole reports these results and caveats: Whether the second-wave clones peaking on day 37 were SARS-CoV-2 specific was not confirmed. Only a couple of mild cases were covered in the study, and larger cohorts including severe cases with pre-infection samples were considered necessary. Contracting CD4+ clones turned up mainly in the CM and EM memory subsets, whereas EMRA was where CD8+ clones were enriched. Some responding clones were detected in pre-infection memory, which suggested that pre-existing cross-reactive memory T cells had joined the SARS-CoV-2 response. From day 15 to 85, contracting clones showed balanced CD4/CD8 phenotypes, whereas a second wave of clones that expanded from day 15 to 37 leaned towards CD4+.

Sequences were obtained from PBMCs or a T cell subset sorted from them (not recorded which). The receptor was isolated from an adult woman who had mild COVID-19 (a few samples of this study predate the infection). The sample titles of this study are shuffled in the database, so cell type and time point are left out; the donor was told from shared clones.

CDR3 reads: CSASQDFF. The DNA sequence is given as TGCAGTGCTAGTCAGGATTTCTTT. Rearrangement joined TRBV20-1 to TRBJ1-1, with the D segment identity uncertain. The junction carries 6 bases between V and J, which are trimmed by 3 bases and 13 bases respectively. The CDR3 runs 8 amino acids, cysteine and phenylalanine included. The only DNA kept is the CDR3, 24 bases in frame from the first base. Via the germline V gene (reference sequence), CDR1 is DFQATT and CDR2 SNEGSKA.